This entry is about one TCR beta chain. This clonotype has only one observation. What this receptor recognizes is not known. There are no base qualities to consult, and no much larger clone falls within one base. A single read offers scant evidence. The record originates from a study of CD8 T cells in Susac syndrome (dated by TCRdb to about 2019). About the study as a whole: The study used repertoire sequencing to test whether antigen drove CD8+ T cell activation and differentiation in Susac syndrome.

High-throughput TCR beta sequencing profiled peripheral blood CD8+ and CD4+ T cells from healthy donors, Susac syndrome patients and multiple sclerosis patients. The multiple sclerosis controls were treatment-naive patients whose relapsing-remitting disease, either stable or active, fulfilled the revised McDonald criteria. Bulk CD8+ and CD4+ T cells were purified magnetically by negative isolation, whereas CD8+ TEMRA cells were enriched by FACS. Blood was drawn into EDTA tubes, processed within 24 hours, and PBMCs were isolated by density gradient centrifugation. PBMCs intended for TCR sequencing were frozen in liquid nitrogen and were later thawed in a 37 degrees C water bath. The sorted or isolated CD4+, CD8+ and CD8+ TEMRA cells had a purity of 90% or higher. RNA was extracted with the RNeasy kit and roughly 0.45 to 1 ug was reverse transcribed using random hexamers. TCR beta CDR3 regions were amplified with the immunoSEQ multiplex PCR assay covering 54 Vbeta and 13 Jbeta segments. Bias from PCR amplification was corrected by using a synthetic template baseline for primer optimization and for computational correction. Per the authors' processing: Only productive sequences were kept, with reads annotated to V, D and J genes according to IMGT and analyzed in immunoSEQ Analyzer. Clonality was calculated as one minus the Shannon entropy normalized by log2 of the number of productive unique sequences. For each patient and control, public and private clones were evaluated within the 100 most prevalent clones. Clones were defined as Susac-specific when absent from the healthy and MS cohorts, from approximately 970 published viral clones and from other ImmuneACCESS disease sequences. TCRdb reran the public reads through fastp at Q25 and MiXCR, keeping productive beta chains. All rows with the same CDR3 protein become a single entry with the most common DNA and genes. The authors' filters were not applied to this entry. This sample gives about 210,000 distinct CDR3 sequences in total; about 96% of them show up just once. The ten largest make up roughly 0.1% of the sample.

V loses 9 bases, J loses 0 bases, and the germline ends lie 8 bases apart. Sequences MDHEN (CDR1) and SYDVKM (CDR2) are obtained from the germline V gene. Inclusive of the bounding cysteine and phenylalanine, the CDR3 is 12 residues long. Kept here is only the CDR3 DNA, which spans 36 bases and is read in frame from base 1. General study outcomes and caveats: The study acknowledged that relatively few individuals were included in the TCR sequencing and HLA analysis.

Sequencing was carried out using CD4+ T cells from PBMCs. This receptor was identified in a human donor with multiple sclerosis. The V gene is TRBV28 and the J gene is TRBJ1-2; the D segment cannot be called with confidence. The nucleotide sequence is given as TGTGCCAGTACTAAGCCTAACTATGGCTACACCTTC. Its translation is CASTKPNYGYTF.